This entry features one T cell receptor (beta chain) sequence. This entry comes from a study of cytomegalovirus exposure and HLA in healthy donors. PCR was performed using 60 Vbeta and 13 Jbeta primers. Assay: immunoSEQ multiplex PCR; the TCRdb copy retains only in-frame clones and omits some. This table holds around 120,000 clones, about 78% found once. This clonotype originated in a woman between 40 and 55 years old in good health and CMV-seropositive. Input material: PBMCs.

The CDR3, as DNA: TGTGCCAGCAGGCGGGTCATGAACACTGAAGCTTTCTTT. It translates to CASRRVMNTEAFF. The V gene is TRBV6-5, the J gene TRBJ1-1; no reliable D call. V lost 6 bases, J lost 0 bases, and 8 bases lay in between. This CDR3 is built from 13 residues. Germline CDR1 MNHEY, CDR2 SVGAGI.